Below are 16 T cell receptor beta chains sequenced from a single sample in a study of shared clonotypes between healthy human individuals. CD45RO-negative, CCR7-selected cells formed the naive CD8 fraction, which excluded terminally differentiated effector memory CD45RA+ cells. TCRdb keeps only in-frame clones here, not all; method: immunoSEQ multiplex PCR. The sample lists approximately 1.9 million clones; around 93% were seen once. Sequencing used naive CD8+ T cells from PBMCs. Receptors were obtained from a man aged 18 to 29 in good health. Some clones in this sample may be carry-over from other donors' samples.

The V and J genes are TRBV27 and TRBJ1-5; tentative D call: TRBD1 (6 bases). With 2 bases removed from V and 5 bases from J, the gap between germline ends came to 10 bases. The CDR3 length is 14 residues. The germline V gene has CDR1 MNHEY and CDR2 SMNVEV (reference sequence). The CDR3 loop reads CASSLGQGYQPQHF. The CDR3 nucleotides read TGTGCCAGCAGTTTAGGCCAGGGGTATCAGCCCCAGCATTTT.

The gene calls are TRBV6-5 and TRBJ2-1; D unclear. Between the trimmed V and J ends, which lost 1 base and 3 bases, there was a span of 4 bases. The CDR3 totals 13 residues. Germline CDR1 reads MNHEY; CDR2 reads SVGAGI. Here the CDR3 reads CASSYLDYNEQFF. The DNA of the CDR3 is TGTGCCAGCAGTTACTTGGACTACAATGAGCAGTTCTTC.

V and J are TRBV27 and TRBJ2-1; D gene unclear. CDR1 MNHEY and CDR2 SMNVEV come from the germline V gene (reference sequence). Trimming pared 2 bases from V and 9 bases from J, leaving 14 bases between. CDR3 length equals 14 residues. The CDR3 loop reads CASSLRKFSGEQFF. DNA for the CDR3: TGTGCCAGCAGTTTACGGAAGTTCTCGGGTGAGCAGTTCTTC.

J is TRBJ2-2 and V is TRBV6-5; weak D call: TRBD1 (5 bases). CDR3 size: 14 residues. Deletions cut 1 base from V and 7 bases from J, with 10 bases between. Germline loops: CDR1 MNHEY, CDR2 SVGAGI. CDR3 loop: CASSYLGAGGELFF. CDR3 DNA: TGTGCCAGCAGTTACTTAGGGGCAGGCGGGGAGCTGTTTTTT.

This clone was seen a handful of times. This sample includes further DNA sequences coding for the same CDR3. This chain connects TRBV7-8 to TRBJ2-7, with 9 bases that match TRBD1. Trimming cost V 3 bases and J 3 bases; bases outside gene matches: 3. CDR3 length equals 14 residues. Germline CDR1 and CDR2: SGHVS and FQNEAQ. CDR3 in amino acids: CASSFPGQGYEQYF. The CDR3 DNA follows: TGTGCCAGCAGCTTTCCGGGACAGGGCTACGAGCAGTACTTC.

This clone was found once. This chain joins TRBV5-6 and TRBJ1-4; D is undetermined. The germline V gene encodes CDR1 SGHDT and CDR2 YYEEEE. The CDR3 length is 16 residues. V dropped 0 bases and J dropped 3 bases, with 12 bases sitting between them. The CDR3 region has the DNA TGTGCCAGCAGCTTGGAAGGGTTAGGATCTAATGAAAAACTGTTTTTT. This codes for CASSLEGLGSNEKLFF.

The J gene is TRBJ2-7, the V gene TRBV29-1, with 8 nucleotides matching TRBD1. This CDR3 is built from 12 residues. The ends lost 7 bases at V and 2 bases at J; junction bases unmatched: 4. The germline V gene has CDR1 SQVTM and CDR2 ANQGSEA. This CDR3 is CSATGDPYEQYF. The DNA of the CDR3 is TGCAGCGCGACAGGGGACCCCTACGAGCAGTACTTC.

The chain employs TRBV27 and TRBJ2-7; D gene unclear. Trimming stripped 0 bases from V and 6 bases from J, with 12 bases between. The length of the CDR3 is 14 residues. CDR1 is MNHEY, CDR2 SMNVEV, per germline (reference sequence). The CDR3 loop is CASSLSGPWAEQYF. In DNA form, the CDR3 reads TGTGCCAGCAGTTTATCGGGCCCCTGGGCCGAGCAGTACTTC.

V is TRBV4-3 and J is TRBJ2-5; 7 bases fit TRBD2. The CDR3 runs to 17 residues. Germline V gives CDR1 LGHNA, CDR2 YSLEER. The J segment lost 2 bases and the V segment lost 1 base, leaving 10 bases of the junction unmatched. In DNA, the CDR3 is TGCGCCAGCAGCCAAGGTCCCCGGGGAGGGCTACAAGAGACCCAGTACTTC. This codes for CASSQGPRGGLQETQYF.

V is TRBV7-2 and J is TRBJ2-1; D gene unclear. CDR1 and CDR2 from the germline V gene are SGHTA and FQGNSA. The CDR3 spans 12 residues. V lost 1 base, J lost 13 bases, and 11 bases lay in between. CDR3: CASSLEAWIQFF. DNA for the CDR3: TGTGCCAGCAGCTTAGAAGCGTGGATACAGTTCTTC.

The J gene is TRBJ2-7, the V gene TRBV7-2, with D unclear. V lost 8 bases and J 2 bases, leaving 13 bases between the germline ends. CDR1 SGHTA and CDR2 FQGNSA come from the germline V gene. The CDR3 is 13 residues long. The CDR3 DNA is TGTGCCAGCCAGGAGAGCGCGGCCTACGAGCAGTACTTC. This codes for CASQESAAYEQYF.

The V and J genes are TRBV19 and TRBJ2-1, with D perhaps matching TRBD2 (6 bases). The CDR3 spans 15 residues. Trimming pared 7 bases from V and 5 bases from J, leaving 18 bases between. Per germline, CDR1 LNHDA and CDR2 SQIVND (reference sequence). The CDR3 DNA is TGTGCCAGTACCCCACCGGGGGAGCGAAACAATGAGCAGTTCTTC. It is translated as CASTPPGERNNEQFF.

The gene calls are TRBV4-1 and TRBJ2-1; 13 bases map to TRBD2. Germline V CDR1 and CDR2: MGHRA, YSYEKL. Trimming removed 3 bases from V and 7 bases from J; junction bases left unmatched: 6. The CDR3 runs to 16 residues. CDR3 in amino acids: CASSHGTSGNRNEQFF. The CDR3 bases are TGCGCCAGCAGCCACGGGACTAGCGGGAATCGGAATGAGCAGTTCTTC.

The J gene is TRBJ2-7, the V gene TRBV18, with D unclear. Per germline, CDR1 KGHSH and CDR2 LQKENI. CDR3 length: 12 residues. Between the trimmed V and J ends, which lost 5 bases and 2 bases, there was a span of 7 bases. This CDR3 is CASSSETYEQYF. As DNA, the CDR3 is TGTGCCAGCTCATCAGAGACCTACGAGCAGTACTTC.

This clone was seen once. The rearrangement links TRBV4-1 to TRBJ1-5; a possible D gene is TRBD1 (6 bases). Germline CDR1 is MGHRA and CDR2 is YSYEKL. V was trimmed by 1 base and J by 7 bases, leaving 17 bases between them. The CDR3 runs to 16 residues. CDR3 in DNA: TGCGCCAGCAGCCAAGCTCCTGGGAGGGGGGGACAGCCCCAGCATTTT. It encodes CASSQAPGRGGQPQHF.

The chain is built from TRBV28 and TRBJ2-7; 7 bases align to TRBD1. Germline loops: CDR1 MDHEN, CDR2 SYDVKM. The V and J ends lost 6 bases and 7 bases, in that order; junction bases with no gene match: 12. The CDR3 is 14 residues long. CDR3 residues: CASRPGTDYLEQYF. The CDR3 bases are TGTGCCAGCAGGCCCGGGACAGATTATTTGGAGCAGTACTTC.